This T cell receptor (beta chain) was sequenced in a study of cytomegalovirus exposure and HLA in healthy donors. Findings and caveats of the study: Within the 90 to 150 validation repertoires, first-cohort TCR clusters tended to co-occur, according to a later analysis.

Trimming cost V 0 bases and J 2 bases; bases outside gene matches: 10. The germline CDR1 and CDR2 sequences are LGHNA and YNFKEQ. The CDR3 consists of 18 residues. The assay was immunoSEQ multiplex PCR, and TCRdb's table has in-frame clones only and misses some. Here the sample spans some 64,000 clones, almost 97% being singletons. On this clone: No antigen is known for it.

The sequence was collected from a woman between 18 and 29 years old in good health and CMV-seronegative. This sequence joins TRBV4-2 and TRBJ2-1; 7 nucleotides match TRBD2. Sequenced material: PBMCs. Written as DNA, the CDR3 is TGTGCCAGCAGCCAAGAAGGGGCGGGAGTTACCCCCTACAATGAGCAGTTCTTC. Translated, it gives CASSQEGAGVTPYNEQFF.